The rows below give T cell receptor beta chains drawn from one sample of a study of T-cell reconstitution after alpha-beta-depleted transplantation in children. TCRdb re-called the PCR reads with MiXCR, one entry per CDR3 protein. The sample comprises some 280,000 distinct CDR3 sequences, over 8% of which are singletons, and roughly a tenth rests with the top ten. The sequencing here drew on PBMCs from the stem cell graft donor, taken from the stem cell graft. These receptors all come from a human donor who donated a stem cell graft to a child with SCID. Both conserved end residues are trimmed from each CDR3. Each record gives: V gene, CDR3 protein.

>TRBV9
ASSVGASGAQETQY
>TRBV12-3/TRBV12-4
ASSTGTENEKLF
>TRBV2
ATEGTLPYNEQF
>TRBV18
ASSRGQGDIWFSYEQY
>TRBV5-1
ASSYGQGSLYEQY
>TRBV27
ASTPRGADNQPQH
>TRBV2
ASSEPGNQPQH
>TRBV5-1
ASSLAGTGFGNEQF
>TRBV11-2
ASSLDPGMGVSRYEAF
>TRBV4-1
ASSQASGVGNEQF
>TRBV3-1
ASTKLVPGTHTQY
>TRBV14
ASSPQGMGDTQY
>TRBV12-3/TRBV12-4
ASSSGQDQPQH
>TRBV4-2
ASSPGGRENTEAF
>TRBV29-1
SVVGVGETQY
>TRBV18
ASSPVARAGIMNTEAF
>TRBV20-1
SALREETQY
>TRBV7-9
ASSLDALGYT
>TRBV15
ATSRDFTGELF
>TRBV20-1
SAPEGRTHTEAF
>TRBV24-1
ATSDTLTDTQY
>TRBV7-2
ASSLFKKGWGETQY
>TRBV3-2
ATTQEGTGTDTQY
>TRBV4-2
ASSQDRLAGGSDTQY
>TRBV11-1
ASSLAGTRGQRNEKLF
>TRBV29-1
SGVKGSGTQY
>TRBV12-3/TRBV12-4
ASSLWDQQQETQY
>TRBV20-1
SASRDGPMDTQY
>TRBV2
ASSVQGAANEQF
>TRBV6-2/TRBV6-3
ASRLGPGQGAYEQY
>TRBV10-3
AISEVGEVYEQY
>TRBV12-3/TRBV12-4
ASSFWRGGVTGELF
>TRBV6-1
ASRPEGLLDTQY
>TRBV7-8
ASSLGAGTSGSDTQY
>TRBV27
ASSLTLPARGSPLH
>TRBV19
ASSSHRAETQY
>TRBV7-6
ASSLSGEYEQY
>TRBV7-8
ASSFGGTTYEQY
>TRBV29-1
SVPRTWGTRGNEQF
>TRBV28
ASSPTGTSGGFYEQY
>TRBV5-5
ASSHFIKDEQY
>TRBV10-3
AISEGPFYEQY
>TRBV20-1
SARHILTDTQY
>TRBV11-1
ASSLALRGIPWDNEQF
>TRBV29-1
SVPGQGYEQY
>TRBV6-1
ASSEYVGNQPQH
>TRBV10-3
AISPQLVLEQY
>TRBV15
ATSRATGVRTDTQY
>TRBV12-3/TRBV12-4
ASSFNSPLH